These 17 T cell receptor beta chains were sequenced from one sample in a study of cytomegalovirus exposure and HLA in healthy donors (dated by TCRdb to about 2017). Receptors were amplified or captured by the immunoSEQ multiplex PCR assay. For the multiplex PCR, a mixture combining 60 forward primers for TCR Vbeta segments and 13 reverse primers for TCR Jbeta segments was used. TCRdb re-hosts the immuneACCESS table, in-frame sequences only. Its copies lack some clones; in the studies checked, an unresolved V gene accounts for under half of them, and the cause for the rest is not known. For this sample the table gives under 300,000 clones, of which roughly 89% were detected only once. Roughly 4% of the sample is held by the ten biggest clonotypes. Sequenced material: PBMCs. These receptors all stem from a middle-aged man in good health and CMV-seropositive.

The chain recombines TRBV28 with TRBJ2-7, with D perhaps matching TRBD2 (6 bases). CDR1 is MDHEN and CDR2 is SYDVKM in the germline V gene. Trimming took 8 bases from V and 5 from J, leaving 19 bases between them. The length of the CDR3 is 14 residues. This CDR3 is CASRSGRGTHEQYF. CDR3 sequence (DNA): TGTGCCAGCCGTTCCGGGAGAGGGACCCACGAGCAGTACTTC.

The rearrangement links TRBV27 to TRBJ2-2, with D unclear. Looked up from germline, CDR1 is MNHEY and CDR2 is SMNVEV (reference sequence). The length of the CDR3 is 14 residues. V was pared by 4 bases and J by 2 bases, with 8 bases between. The CDR3 here is CASSWSINTGELFF. As DNA, the CDR3 is TGTGCCAGCAGTTGGTCTATAAACACCGGGGAGCTGTTTTTT.

The J gene is TRBJ2-3, the V gene TRBV5-4; tentatively, D is TRBD2 (7 bases). With 2 bases removed from V and 0 bases from J, the gap between germline ends came to 10 bases. Germline values: CDR1 SGHNT, CDR2 YYREEE (reference sequence). The CDR3 runs 15 residues. CDR3 protein: CASSLGGASTDTQYF. CDR3 nucleotide sequence: TGTGCCAGCAGCTTAGGGGGGGCTAGCACAGATACGCAGTATTTT.

The genes are TRBV7-9 and TRBJ2-7; TRBD1 matches at 7 bases. This CDR3 comprises 15 residues. The trim removed 5 bases at V and 3 bases at J, leaving 10 bases unmatched. CDR1 and CDR2 (germline): SEHNR, FQNEAQ (reference sequence). The CDR3 reads CASSSRGTGDYEQYF. Written as DNA, the CDR3 is TGTGCCAGCAGCAGTAGGGGCACAGGGGACTACGAGCAGTACTTC.

This clone occurred a few times. V and J are TRBV25-1 and TRBJ1-3; a weak D match, TRBD1 (5 bases). Trimming stripped 1 base from V and 0 bases from J, with 7 bases between. This CDR3 has 15 residues. Germline assignment: CDR1 MGHDK and CDR2 SYGVNS. The CDR3 is CASSESGNSGNTIYF. For the CDR3, the DNA is TGTGCCAGCAGTGAATCAGGGAACTCTGGAAACACCATATATTTT.

The genes are TRBV2 and TRBJ2-7; D not resolved. The CDR3 is made up of 13 amino acids. The germline gives CDR1 SNHLY, CDR2 FYNNEI. V was shortened by 6 bases and J by 6 bases, with 15 bases between the two germline ends. CDR3 DNA sequence: TGTGCCAGCAGCCTTTCCCCGGGTACCGAGCAGTACTTC. It yields the protein CASSLSPGTEQYF.

The chain carries TRBV6-1 and TRBJ1-1, with TRBD1 matching over 10 bases. Germline trimming cut 6 bases from V and 5 bases from J; bases unmatched to any gene: 9. Germline loops: CDR1 MNHNS, CDR2 SASEGT. The CDR3 has 15 residues. CDR3 in DNA: TGTGCCAGCAGGCCCCGACAGGGGGCAGGGACTGAAGCTTTCTTT. This codes for CASRPRQGAGTEAFF.

This clone appeared a single time. J is TRBJ1-5 and V is TRBV2; 7 positions agree with TRBD1. The CDR3 loop spans 15 amino acids. V trimming: 4 bases; J trimming: 6 bases; junction bases outside the gene matches: 9. Germline V gene lookup returns CDR1 SNHLY and CDR2 FYNNEI. CDR3 in amino acids: CASSVDLGGGQPQHF. The DNA of the CDR3 is TGTGCCAGCAGTGTTGATTTAGGGGGCGGTCAGCCCCAGCATTTT.

This clone was observed a single time. The CDR3 region has the DNA TGTGCCAGCTCACAGGACCCCGACACAGGGCTCACCGGGGAGCTGTTTTTT. This gives the protein CASSQDPDTGLTGELFF. The rearrangement uses TRBV18 and TRBJ2-2, with a weak D call TRBD1 (6 bases). Germline V CDR1 and CDR2: KGHSH, LQKENI. This CDR3 is built from 17 residues. V lost 4 bases and J 4 bases, leaving 19 bases between the germline ends.

The chain combines TRBV5-6 with TRBJ1-5; D is unclear. The CDR3 loop spans 14 amino acids. In germline, CDR1 is SGHDT, CDR2 YYEEEE. V lost 1 base to trimming and J lost 3 bases, with 8 bases between them. The CDR3 coding sequence is TGTGCCAGCAGCTTGCTGAGGGACAATCAGCCCCAGCATTTT. Encoded protein: CASSLLRDNQPQHF.

This clone has a single count. This sequence joins TRBV19 and TRBJ1-1; no clear D. The CDR3 is made up of 12 amino acids. The germline gives CDR1 LNHDA, CDR2 SQIVND (reference sequence). With 11 bases removed from V and 0 bases from J, the gap between germline ends came to 10 bases. The DNA of the CDR3 is TGTGCCCCTCCCGGGATGAACACTGAAGCTTTCTTT. This translates into CAPPGMNTEAFF.

The chain recombines TRBV7-8 with TRBJ1-3, with D perhaps TRBD1 (5 bases). Trimming took 5 bases from V and 4 from J, leaving 30 bases between them. The CDR3 extends over 20 amino acids. Looked up from germline, CDR1 is SGHVS and CDR2 is FQNEAQ. The CDR3, as DNA: TGTGCCAGCAGCCGACTTAGAGACAGCCGAAGGACGACTTTCGGAAACACCATATATTTT. Protein product: CASSRLRDSRRTTFGNTIYF.

The CDR3 sequence: CASSIATGKGTDTQYF. Here the CDR3 DNA reads TGTGCCAGTAGTATAGCTACGGGAAAGGGCACAGATACGCAGTATTTT. The chain joins TRBV19 to TRBJ2-3; D may be TRBD2 (5 bases). The germline V gene encodes CDR1 LNHDA and CDR2 SQIVND (reference sequence). V was cut by 1 base and J by 1 base, with 12 bases left in between. This CDR3 contains 16 residues.

This rearrangement joins TRBV1 to TRBJ2-3; no check of the table's D call, TRBD1, against the DNA was made. TRBV1 is a documented pseudogene. The CDR3 runs 18 residues. DNA of the CDR3: TGCACCAGCAGCCTCACAGAAAGTGAAGGCCAGAGCACAGATACGCAGTATTTT. This codes for CTSSLTESEGQSTDTQYF.

This clone has only one observation. The identical CDR3 is also encoded by other nucleotide sequences in the sample. This chain joins TRBV6-5 and TRBJ2-7; weak D call: TRBD1 (6 bases). V was clipped by 6 bases and J by 1 base, with 10 bases between them. The CDR3 loop spans 13 amino acids. Germline-derived CDR1 and CDR2 are MNHEY and SVGAGI. CDR3 DNA: TGTGCCAGCAGCCGGGACACTTCCTACGAGCAGTACTTC. It codes for CASSRDTSYEQYF.

This rearrangement joins TRBV19 to TRBJ2-5; perhaps TRBD2 as D (6 bases). The CDR3 length is 15 residues. V lost 6 bases, J lost 9 bases, and 23 bases lay in between. CDR1 is LNHDA and CDR2 is SQIVND in the germline V gene (reference sequence). The chain's CDR3 is CASSGGAAGGAAQYF. The CDR3 nucleotides read TGTGCCAGTAGCGGCGGGGCAGCGGGTGGTGCAGCCCAGTACTTC.

The chain carries TRBV9 and TRBJ2-3; 10 bases agree with TRBD2. Trimming cost V 4 bases and J 4 bases; bases outside gene matches: 9. The CDR3 is 16 residues long. Germline CDR1 and CDR2: SGDLS and YYNGEE. CDR3 nucleotides: TGTGCCAGCAGCCCAGGACTAGCGGAGCGCGCAGATACGCAGTATTTT. It is translated as CASSPGLAERADTQYF.